Described below is a single TCR beta chain sequence and its context. What it binds is unknown. The V end lost 0 bases, the J end lost 0 bases, and 14 bases lay between the germline ends. This CDR3 is built from 16 residues. Germline V gene data show CDR1 as DFQATT and CDR2 as SNEGSKA (reference sequence). These data originate in a study of response to subunit inactivated influenza vaccine. General study results and limits: After each seasonal influenza vaccination, few new T cells are recruited, the authors suggested.

Each CDR3 protein gets one entry after TCRdb re-called the RT-PCR reads with MiXCR. The data show 280,000 or so distinct CDR3 sequences, with around a fifth seen just once and roughly 10% held by the top ten. The rearrangement uses TRBV20-1 and TRBJ1-2, with D unresolved. This receptor was identified in a man aged 50-75 years who received an inactivated influenza vaccine. The sequencing used PBMCs from blood, collected approximately 20 months after vaccination. CDR3 DNA: TGCAGTGCTAGAGATGGACGGGCGAGACCTAACTATGGCTACACCTTC. Translated, it gives CSARDGRARPNYGYTF.